This entry is about one T cell receptor (beta chain). The data were obtained in a study of blood T cell repertoires in COVID-19. At the level of the study: Material from acute and convalescent COVID-19 was sourced from the United States, Italy and Spain.

Per the germline V gene, CDR1 is GTSNPN and CDR2 is SVGIG (reference sequence). This CDR3 has 13 amino acids. Trimming shortened V by 3 bases and J by 9 bases, and 15 bases separated the two germline ends. Here immunoSEQ multiplex PCR was the method, and the copy in TCRdb shows in-frame clones only, minus some. The table includes about 220,000 clones, around 87% detected once. The TCR comes from a woman aged 25 to 45 who had recovered from COVID-19. The chain uses TRBV30 and TRBJ2-1; D gene ambiguous. The sequenced material came from peripheral blood. CDR3 protein: CAWRGEFSSEQFF. The CDR3 DNA sequence: TGTGCCTGGAGGGGCGAGTTCTCCAGTGAGCAGTTCTTC.